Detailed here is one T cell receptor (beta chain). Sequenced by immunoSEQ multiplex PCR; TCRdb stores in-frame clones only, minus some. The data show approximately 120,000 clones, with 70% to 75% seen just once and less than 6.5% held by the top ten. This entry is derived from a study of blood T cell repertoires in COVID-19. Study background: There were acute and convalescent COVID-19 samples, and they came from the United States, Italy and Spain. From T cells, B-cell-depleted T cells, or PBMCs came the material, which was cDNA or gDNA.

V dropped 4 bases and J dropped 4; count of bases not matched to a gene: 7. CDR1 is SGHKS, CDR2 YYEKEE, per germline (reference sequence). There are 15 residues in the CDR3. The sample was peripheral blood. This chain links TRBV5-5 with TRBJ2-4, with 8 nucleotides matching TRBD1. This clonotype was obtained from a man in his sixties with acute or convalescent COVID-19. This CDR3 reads CASSPITGGKNIQYF. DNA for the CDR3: TGTGCCAGCAGCCCTATTACAGGGGGAAAAAACATTCAGTACTTC.